These T cell receptor beta chains were read from a single sample in a study of cytomegalovirus exposure and HLA in healthy donors. Some clones are missing from TCRdb's copy, which holds only in-frame ones; the method was immunoSEQ multiplex PCR. Found here are some 200,000 clones, around 74% of them singletons; the top ten hold less than 2%. The sample comprised PBMCs. The receptors here all came from a girl under 18 in good health and CMV-seropositive. The CDR3 runs from the conserved cysteine through the conserved F or W. The order of the fields is V gene, J gene, D gene, clone size, CDR3 protein, CDR3 DNA. The D gene is left open where the match is weak. Clone size, where shown, is once, few, many, or a class for clones that have expanded.

TRBV6-6	TRBJ2-1	.	.	CASAAGAARVPEQFF	TGTGCCAGCGCCGCCGGCGCAGCCCGGGTTCCTGAGCAGTTCTTC
TRBV10-3	TRBJ2-5	.	.	CAISEALGTQYF	TGTGCCATCAGTGAGGCACTAGGGACCCAGTACTTC
TRBV9	TRBJ2-7	.	.	CASSPGQIHEQYF	TGTGCCAGCAGCCCCGGACAGATCCACGAGCAGTACTTC
TRBV9	TRBJ1-3	.	.	CASSERELLSGNTIYF	TGTGCCAGCAGCGAACGAGAACTGCTCTCTGGAAACACCATATATTTT
TRBV15	TRBJ1-2	.	.	CATKGGPYGYTF	TGTGCCACCAAAGGGGGACCCTATGGCTACACCTTC
TRBV4-1	TRBJ2-3	TRBD2	.	CASSLLAGPIADTQYF	TGCGCCAGCAGCTTATTAGCGGGCCCTATCGCGGATACGCAGTATTTT
TRBV23-1	TRBJ2-1	.	.	CASSQSKGEGYNEQFF	TGCGCCAGCAGTCAATCTAAGGGAGAAGGCTACAATGAGCAGTTCTTC
TRBV27	TRBJ2-2	TRBD1	few	CASSWGQANTGELFF	TGTGCCAGCAGCTGGGGACAGGCGAACACCGGGGAGCTGTTTTTT
TRBV29-1	TRBJ1-5	.	.	CSVEEGGGKNQPQHF	TGCAGCGTTGAAGAAGGGGGGGGGAAGAATCAGCCCCAGCATTTT
TRBV9	TRBJ1-2	TRBD1	.	CASSEGTVKGGYTF	TGTGCCAGCAGCGAGGGGACAGTTAAAGGTGGCTACACCTTC
TRBV2	TRBJ2-7	TRBD1	.	CASSLTGGQNEQYF	TGTGCCAGCAGCCTTACAGGGGGGCAGAACGAGCAGTACTTC
TRBV15	TRBJ1-4	.	.	CATSRGDNKDEKLFF	TGTGCCACCAGCAGAGGTGACAATAAGGATGAAAAACTGTTTTTT
TRBV29-1	TRBJ1-6	.	.	CSVAQGRNSPLHF	TGCAGCGTTGCCCAGGGCAGGAATTCACCCCTCCACTTT
TRBV5-4	TRBJ1-2	TRBD1	.	CASRDRDNYGYTF	TGTGCCAGCAGGGACAGGGACAACTATGGCTACACCTTC